Listed below are T cell receptor beta chains from one sample, sequenced in a study of T cell repertoires in cytomegalovirus infection. TCRdb independently ran MiXCR on the reads; one entry per CDR3 protein. The sample includes about 320,000 distinct CDR3 sequences, around 9.5% of them seen just once. The source material was PBMCs. The origin of the receptors is a human donor in good health (CMV status not recorded). Some clones in this sample may be carry-over from other donors' samples. CDR3s include the opening cysteine and the closing phenylalanine or tryptophan. Fields, in order: clone size, D gene, J gene, V gene, CDR3 protein, CDR3 DNA. The D gene is left open where the match is weak. The size of a clone is reported for some rows only, either as once, few or many, or as a class for expanded clones.

>.|TRBD2|TRBJ2-1|TRBV5-1
CASSFVSPGSGGYNEQFF
TGCGCCAGCAGCTTTGTATCGCCGGGTTCGGGGGGCTACAATGAGCAGTTCTTC
>.|.|TRBJ2-2|TRBV7-2
CASRGGPNTGELFF
TGTGCCAGCCGTGGTGGCCCGAACACCGGGGAGCTGTTTTTT
>few|TRBD2|TRBJ2-2|TRBV12-3/TRBV12-4
CASSSSGSGLNTGELFF
TGTGCCAGCAGCAGTAGCGGTAGCGGGCTTAACACCGGGGAGCTGTTTTTT
>.|.|TRBJ1-3|TRBV6-2/TRBV6-3
CASSPPKRISGNTIYF
TGTGCCAGCAGTCCGCCGAAGAGGATCTCTGGAAACACCATATATTTT
>many|.|TRBJ2-5|TRBV30
CAWSGTSFETQYF
TGTGCCTGGTCCGGGACCTCCTTTGAGACCCAGTACTTC
>many|TRBD2|TRBJ2-1|TRBV7-2
CASSLAGLAGGGQFF
TGTGCCAGCAGCTTAGCGGGACTAGCGGGAGGCGGGCAGTTCTTC
>many|.|TRBJ2-5|TRBV12-3/TRBV12-4
CASRRRPQGLGETQYF
TGTGCCAGCAGACGAAGACCCCAGGGGCTCGGGGAGACCCAGTACTTC
>.|.|TRBJ1-6|TRBV4-2
CASSQEGRGRSPLHF
TGTGCCAGCAGCCAAGAAGGAAGAGGGAGATCACCCCTCCACTTT
>many|.|TRBJ1-1|TRBV15
CATSSPGWRPTMNTEAFF
TGTGCCACCAGCAGTCCCGGTTGGCGTCCTACAATGAACACTGAAGCTTTCTTT
>few|TRBD2|TRBJ2-3|TRBV7-2
CASSLRGSSGGLPADTQYF
TGTGCCAGCAGCTTACGAGGCTCTAGCGGGGGACTCCCCGCAGATACGCAGTATTTT
>many|.|TRBJ1-1|TRBV25-1
CASSRQLNTEAFF
TGTGCCAGCAGTAGACAGTTGAACACTGAAGCTTTCTTT
>.|.|TRBJ1-5|TRBV4-2
CASSPEQNSNQPQHF
TGTGCCAGCAGCCCGGAACAGAATAGCAATCAGCCCCAGCATTTT
>.|TRBD2|TRBJ2-2|TRBV11-3
CASSTFAGGAGELFF
TGTGCCAGCAGCACCTTCGCTGGGGGGGCCGGGGAGCTGTTTTTT
>many|.|TRBJ1-2|TRBV7-2
CASSLGGGGIRASYGYTF
TGTGCCAGCAGCTTAGGTGGCGGGGGCATTAGGGCCTCCTATGGCTACACCTTC
>many|TRBD2|TRBJ2-3|TRBV7-2
CASSLVGGGGGTDTQYF
TGTGCCAGCAGCTTAGTGGGGGGTGGGGGGGGCACAGATACGCAGTATTTT
>.|TRBD1|TRBJ2-5|TRBV20-1
CSASPNRGRWETQYF
TGCAGTGCCAGCCCGAACAGGGGACGTTGGGAGACCCAGTACTTC
>.|TRBD1|TRBJ2-5|TRBV20-1
CSAGQGARKTQYF
TGCAGTGCTGGACAGGGGGCGCGGAAGACCCAGTACTTC
>few|.|TRBJ1-1|TRBV29-1
CSVSPGEGLAFF
TGCAGCGTTTCTCCCGGGGAGGGGCTGGCTTTCTTT
>.|.|TRBJ2-5|TRBV7-2
CASSLSGTAPPTQYF
TGTGCCAGCAGCCTTTCGGGGACGGCGCCTCCGACCCAGTACTTC
>few|.|TRBJ2-5|TRBV12-3/TRBV12-4
CASTAGEETQYF
TGTGCCAGCACCGCCGGGGAAGAGACCCAGTACTTC
>.|TRBD2|TRBJ2-5|TRBV11-2
CASSLGVLAGEETQYF
TGTGCCAGCAGCTTAGGGGTTCTAGCGGGTGAAGAGACCCAGTACTTC
>many|TRBD2|TRBJ2-3|TRBV7-2
CASSSRTSGVGDTQYF
TGTGCCAGCAGCTCCAGGACTAGCGGGGTGGGAGATACGCAGTATTTT
>few|.|TRBJ1-5|TRBV11-2
CASSLDSHSNQPQHF
TGTGCCAGCAGCTTAGACAGTCATAGCAATCAGCCCCAGCATTTT
>few|.|TRBJ2-3|TRBV20-1
CSAPTSYADTQYF
TGCAGTGCCCCGACTAGTTATGCAGATACGCAGTATTTT
>.|TRBD1|TRBJ2-5|TRBV9
CASSVGDRGLQETQYF
TGTGCCAGCAGCGTAGGGGACAGGGGACTCCAAGAGACCCAGTACTTC
>.|TRBD2|TRBJ2-1|TRBV27
CASSFLPLTSGHNEQFF
TGTGCCAGCAGTTTCCTCCCCTTGACTAGCGGTCACAATGAGCAGTTCTTC
>few|.|TRBJ2-3|TRBV6-2/TRBV6-3
CASSPPRGTDTQYF
TGTGCCAGCAGTCCTCCGCGGGGCACAGATACGCAGTATTTT
>.|.|TRBJ2-3|TRBV2
CASSVRREDTQYF
TGTGCCAGCAGTGTCAGGAGAGAGGATACGCAGTATTTT